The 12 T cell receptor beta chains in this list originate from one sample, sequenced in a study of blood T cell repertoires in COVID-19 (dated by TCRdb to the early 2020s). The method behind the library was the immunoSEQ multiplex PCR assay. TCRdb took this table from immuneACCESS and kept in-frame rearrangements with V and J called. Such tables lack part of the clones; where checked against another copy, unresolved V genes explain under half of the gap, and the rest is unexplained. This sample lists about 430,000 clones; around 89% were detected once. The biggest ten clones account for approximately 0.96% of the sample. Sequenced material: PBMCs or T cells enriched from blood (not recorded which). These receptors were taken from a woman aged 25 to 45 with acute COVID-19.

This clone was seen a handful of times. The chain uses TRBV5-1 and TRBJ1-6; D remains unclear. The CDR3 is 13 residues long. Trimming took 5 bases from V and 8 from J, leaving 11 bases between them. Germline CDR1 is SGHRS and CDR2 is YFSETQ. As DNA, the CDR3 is TGCGCCAGCAGAGCGGCAGGTCATTCACCCCTCCACTTT. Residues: CASRAAGHSPLHF. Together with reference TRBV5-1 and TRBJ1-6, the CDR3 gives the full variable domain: KAGVTQTPRYLIKTRGQQVTLSCSPISGHRSVSWYQQTPGQGLQFLFEYFSETQRNKGNFPGRFSGRQFSNSRSEMNVSTLELGDSALYLCASRAAGHSPLHFGNGTRLTVT.

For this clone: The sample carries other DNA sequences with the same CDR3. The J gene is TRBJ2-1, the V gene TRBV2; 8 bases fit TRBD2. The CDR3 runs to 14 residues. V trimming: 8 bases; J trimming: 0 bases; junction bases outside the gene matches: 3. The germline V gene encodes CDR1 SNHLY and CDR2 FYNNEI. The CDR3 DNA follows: TGTGCCAGCCGCGGGGGGACCTCCTACAATGAGCAGTTCTTC. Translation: CASRGGTSYNEQFF.

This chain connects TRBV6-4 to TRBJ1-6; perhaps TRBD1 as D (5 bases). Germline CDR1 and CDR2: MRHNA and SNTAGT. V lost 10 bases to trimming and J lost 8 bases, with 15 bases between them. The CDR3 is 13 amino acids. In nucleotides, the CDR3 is TGTGCCACCCCGGACACTACATATTCACCCCTCCACTTT. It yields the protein CATPDTTYSPLHF.

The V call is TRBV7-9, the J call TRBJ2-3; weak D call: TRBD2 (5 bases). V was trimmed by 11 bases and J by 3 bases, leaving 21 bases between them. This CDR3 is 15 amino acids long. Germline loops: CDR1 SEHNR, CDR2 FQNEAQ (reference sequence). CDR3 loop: CAQVRGLALTDTQYF. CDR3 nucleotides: TGTGCCCAGGTCAGAGGACTCGCTTTGACAGATACGCAGTATTTT.

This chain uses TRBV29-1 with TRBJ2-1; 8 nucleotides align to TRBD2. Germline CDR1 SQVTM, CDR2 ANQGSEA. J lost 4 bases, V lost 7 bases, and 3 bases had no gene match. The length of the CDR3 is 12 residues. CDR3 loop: CSDSGEYNEQFF. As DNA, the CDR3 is TGCAGCGATAGCGGGGAATACAATGAGCAGTTCTTC.

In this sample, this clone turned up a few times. CDR3 sequence reads: CASSFGQGAFASPLHF. The CDR3 coding sequence is TGCGCCAGCAGCTTCGGACAGGGGGCATTTGCCTCACCCCTCCACTTT. This chain links TRBV5-1 with TRBJ1-6, with 11 bases that match TRBD1. Trimming cost V 2 bases and J 10 bases; bases outside gene matches: 8. This CDR3 is built from 16 residues. The germline V gene encodes CDR1 SGHRS and CDR2 YFSETQ. Together with reference TRBV5-1 and TRBJ1-6, the CDR3 gives the full variable domain: KAGVTQTPRYLIKTRGQQVTLSCSPISGHRSVSWYQQTPGQGLQFLFEYFSETQRNKGNFPGRFSGRQFSNSRSEMNVSTLELGDSALYLCASSFGQGAFASPLHFGNGTRLTVT.

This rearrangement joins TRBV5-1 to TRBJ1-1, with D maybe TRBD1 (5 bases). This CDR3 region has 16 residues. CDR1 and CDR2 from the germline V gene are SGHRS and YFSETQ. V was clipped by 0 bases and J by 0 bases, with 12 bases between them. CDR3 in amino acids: CASSLGTGTVNTEAFF. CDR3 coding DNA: TGCGCCAGCAGCTTGGGCACAGGAACGGTGAACACTGAAGCTTTCTTT.

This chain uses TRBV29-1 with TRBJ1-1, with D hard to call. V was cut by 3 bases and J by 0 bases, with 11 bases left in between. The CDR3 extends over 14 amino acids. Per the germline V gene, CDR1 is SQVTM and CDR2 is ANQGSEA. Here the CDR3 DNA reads TGCAGCGTTGACGGGGAGATGGTGAACACTGAAGCTTTCTTT. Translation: CSVDGEMVNTEAFF.

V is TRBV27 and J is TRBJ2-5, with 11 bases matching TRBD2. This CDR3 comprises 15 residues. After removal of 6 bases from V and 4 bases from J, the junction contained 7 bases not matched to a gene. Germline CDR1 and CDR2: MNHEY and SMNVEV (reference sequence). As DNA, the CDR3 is TGTGCCAGCAGAATAGCGGGGGGGCCTGGAGAGACCCAGTACTTC. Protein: CASRIAGGPGETQYF.

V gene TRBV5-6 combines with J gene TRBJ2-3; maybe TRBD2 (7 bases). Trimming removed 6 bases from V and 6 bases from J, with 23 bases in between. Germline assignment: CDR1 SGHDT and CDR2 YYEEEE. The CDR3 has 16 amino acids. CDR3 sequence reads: CASIPDGGRDLDTQYF. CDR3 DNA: TGTGCCAGCATTCCGGACGGGGGGCGCGATCTGGATACGCAGTATTTT.

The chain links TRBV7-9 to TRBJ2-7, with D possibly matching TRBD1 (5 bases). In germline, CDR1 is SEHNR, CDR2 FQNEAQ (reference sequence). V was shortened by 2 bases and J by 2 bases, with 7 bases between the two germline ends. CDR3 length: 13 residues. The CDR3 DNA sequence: TGTGCCAGCAGCTTAACAGGTCCCTACGAGCAGTACTTC. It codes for CASSLTGPYEQYF. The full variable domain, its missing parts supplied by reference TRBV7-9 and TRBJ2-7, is DTGVSQNPRHKITKRGQNVTFRCDPISEHNRLYWYRQTLGQGPEFLTYFQNEAQLEKSRLLSDRFSAERPKGSFSTLEIQRTEQGDSAMYLCASSLTGPYEQYFGPGTRLTVT.

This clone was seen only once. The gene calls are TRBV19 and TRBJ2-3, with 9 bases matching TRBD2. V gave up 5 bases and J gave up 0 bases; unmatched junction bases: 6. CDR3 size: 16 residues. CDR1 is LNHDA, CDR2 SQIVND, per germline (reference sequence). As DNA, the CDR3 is TGTGCCAGTAGTTCAATTAGCGGGGGCAGCACAGATACGCAGTATTTT. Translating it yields CASSSISGGSTDTQYF. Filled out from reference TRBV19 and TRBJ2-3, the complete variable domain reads DGGITQSPKYLFRKEGQNVTLSCEQNLNHDAMYWYRQDPGQGLRLIYYSQIVNDFQKGDIAEGYSVSREKKESFPLTVTSAQKNPTAFYLCASSSISGGSTDTQYFGPGTRLTVL.